This entry lists 26 T cell receptor beta chains sequenced from one sample in a study of patients and donors after allogeneic stem cell transplantation. TCRdb called the RT-PCR reads again in MiXCR, with one record for every CDR3 protein. The repertoire includes 200,000 to 250,000 distinct CDR3 sequences, roughly 13% of them detected once, and roughly 10% sits in the top ten. The sample comprised blood, either unsorted or a sorted T cell fraction (not recorded which). These receptors all come from a human donor who was either an allogeneic HSCT recipient or a stem cell or donor lymphocyte infusion donor (not recorded which). It is not recorded whose cells these are; they may come from a transplant donor.

The chain joins TRBV7-6 to TRBJ2-3, with 11 bases fitting TRBD1. V was clipped by 5 bases and J by 0 bases; unmatched bases: 7. Germline loops: CDR1 SGHVS, CDR2 FNYEAQ. This CDR3 has 17 amino acids. This CDR3 is CASSPRTGGASTDTQYF. In DNA form, the CDR3 reads TGTGCCAGCAGCCCACGGACAGGGGGCGCGAGCACAGATACGCAGTATTTT.

This clonotype showed up just a few times. The CDR3 region is CASSQQLGNQPQHF. The CDR3 region has the DNA TGTGCCAGCAGCCAGCAGTTGGGCAATCAGCCCCAGCATTTT. The chain couples TRBV14 to TRBJ1-5; no reliable D call. V dropped 3 bases and J dropped 2 bases, with 8 bases sitting between them. The CDR3 is 14 amino acids. CDR1 is SGHDN, CDR2 FVKESK, per germline. The variable domain in full, with the rest retrieved from reference TRBV14 and TRBJ1-5, is EAGVTQFPSHSVIEKGQTVTLRCDPISGHDNLYWYRRVMGKEIKFLLHFVKESKQDESGMPNNRFLAERTGGTYSTLKVQPAELEDSGVYFCASSQQLGNQPQHFGDGTRLSIL.

The table lists this clonotype with a few counts. The V call is TRBV20-1, the J call TRBJ2-2; TRBD1 agrees at 7 bases. CDR1 is DFQATT and CDR2 is SNEGSKA in the germline V gene (reference sequence). The ends lost 0 bases at V and 5 bases at J; junction bases unmatched: 6. CDR3 length: 15 amino acids. The CDR3, as DNA: TGCAGTGCTAGAGATGGACAGGTTCGGACCGGGGAGCTGTTTTTT. Translating gives CSARDGQVRTGELFF.

J is TRBJ2-7 and V is TRBV5-1, with 7 bases matching TRBD2. Trimming at V came to 4 bases and at J to 9 bases, leaving 13 bases not matched to a gene. Germline CDR1 SGHRS, CDR2 YFSETQ. CDR3 length: 14 residues. The DNA for the CDR3 is TGCGCCAGCAGCCCCGCCTTGGGCGGGAGTGGGCAGTACTTC. Its protein product is CASSPALGGSGQYF.

In this sample, this clonotype turned up a few times. This chain joins TRBV6-1 and TRBJ1-5; no definite D call. This CDR3 has 14 residues. Germline values: CDR1 MNHNS, CDR2 SASEGT. V was pared by 2 bases and J by 5 bases, with 10 bases between. The CDR3 sequence: CASSELHPDQPQHF. For the CDR3, the DNA is TGTGCCAGCAGTGAATTACACCCTGATCAGCCCCAGCATTTT.

This clonotype was picked up a small number of times. The rearrangement joins TRBV5-1 to TRBJ2-2; 9 nucleotides align to TRBD2. This CDR3 comprises 16 residues. CDR1 SGHRS and CDR2 YFSETQ come from the germline V gene. Trimming took 7 bases from V and 0 from J; bases not matched to a gene: 7. The CDR3 spells CASGSTSGSNTGELFF. As DNA, the CDR3 is TGCGCCAGCGGCTCGACTAGCGGTTCGAACACCGGGGAGCTGTTTTTT. Full variable domain (outside the CDR3, taken from reference TRBV5-1 and TRBJ2-2): KAGVTQTPRYLIKTRGQQVTLSCSPISGHRSVSWYQQTPGQGLQFLFEYFSETQRNKGNFPGRFSGRQFSNSRSEMNVSTLELGDSALYLCASGSTSGSNTGELFFGEGSRLTVL.

The chain is built from TRBV20-1 and TRBJ2-1; 9 bases fit TRBD2. V dropped 4 bases and J dropped 6; count of bases not matched to a gene: 16. CDR3 size: 17 residues. Germline CDR1 DFQATT, CDR2 SNEGSKA (reference sequence). CDR3 region: CSATSTFSGGGSNEQFF. In nucleotides, the CDR3 is TGCAGTGCTACGAGTACCTTTAGCGGGGGAGGGAGCAATGAGCAGTTCTTC.

This clonotype was counted many times. The chain carries TRBV5-1 and TRBJ1-1, with D tentatively TRBD1 (6 bases). The CDR3 length is 16 residues. Trimming removed 4 bases at V and 0 bases at J, with 16 bases between. Germline CDR1 reads SGHRS; CDR2 reads YFSETQ. The CDR3 bases are TGCGCCAGCAGCCAACGCCCGGGGACACTGAACACTGAAGCTTTCTTT. Its translation: CASSQRPGTLNTEAFF.

The gene calls are TRBV4-1 and TRBJ1-2; D not resolved. Germline V CDR1 and CDR2: MGHRA, YSYEKL. V was cut by 0 bases and J by 8 bases, with 16 bases left in between. The length of the CDR3 is 15 residues. The CDR3 nucleotides read TGCGCCAGCAGCCAAGACGTTCTAGACCCTGACGGCTACACCTTC. It translates to CASSQDVLDPDGYTF.

This clonotype has at least ten counts. The chain carries TRBV11-3 and TRBJ2-7, with D perhaps matching TRBD1 (6 bases). Trimming removed 3 bases at V and 3 bases at J, with 12 bases between. The CDR3 runs to 14 residues. Germline CDR1 SGHNT, CDR2 YENEEA. CDR3 coding DNA: TGTGCCAGCAGCTTTCAACAGGGTGGCTACGAGCAGTACTTC. Its translation is CASSFQQGGYEQYF.

V and J are TRBV10-3 and TRBJ2-3, with 8 bases aligning to TRBD2. The germline gives CDR1 ENHRY, CDR2 SYGVKD. There are 16 residues in the CDR3. V was pared by 2 bases and J by 4 bases, with 8 bases of the junction left unmatched. Written as DNA, the CDR3 is TGTGCCATCAGTGAGGGGGGCGCGGGGGGCCCAGATACGCAGTATTTT. Translation: CAISEGGAGGPDTQYF.

The J gene is TRBJ2-7, the V gene TRBV5-1, with 9 bases lining up with TRBD2. CDR3 length equals 14 residues. CDR1 SGHRS and CDR2 YFSETQ come from the germline V gene. The ends lost 2 bases at V and 5 bases at J; junction bases unmatched: 5. This CDR3 reads CASSFSGRIDEQYF. The DNA of the CDR3 is TGCGCCAGCAGCTTCAGCGGGAGGATCGACGAGCAGTACTTC.

This chain links TRBV27 with TRBJ2-1; D possibly corresponds to TRBD2 (6 bases). This CDR3 is 12 amino acids long. V dropped 8 bases and J dropped 7 bases, with 12 bases sitting between them. Germline V lookup: CDR1 MNHEY, CDR2 SMNVEV (reference sequence). The CDR3 sequence: CASGTLWNEQFF. The CDR3 bases are TGTGCCAGCGGGACTCTTTGGAATGAGCAGTTCTTC.

This chain joins TRBV21-1 and TRBJ2-2. TRBV21-1 is annotated as a pseudogene. This CDR3 is built from 15 residues. The DNA of the CDR3 is TGTGCCAGCAGCAAAGTTGAGACGGGGACCGGGGAGCTGTTTTTT. Translating gives CASSKVETGTGELFF.

This chain links TRBV6-2 or TRBV6-3 with TRBJ1-1, with 8 bases lining up with TRBD1. Germline V CDR1 and CDR2: MNHEY, SVGEGT. The V segment lost 4 bases and the J segment 5 bases; nucleotides outside the gene matches: 6. This CDR3 contains 14 residues. The CDR3 nucleotides are TGTGCCAGCAGTTTCTCAGGGGGCCGAACTGAAGCTTTCTTT. It specifies CASSFSGGRTEAFF.

The chain uses TRBV15 and TRBJ2-7, with D perhaps TRBD2 (8 bases). The CDR3 consists of 20 residues. The germline V gene has CDR1 LNHNV and CDR2 YYDKDF (reference sequence). With 0 bases removed from V and 1 base from J, the gap between germline ends came to 25 bases. The CDR3 region is CATSRERSSGGGLVSYEQYF. CDR3 in DNA: TGTGCCACCAGCAGAGAGAGGTCGTCGGGAGGGGGCTTGGTTTCCTACGAGCAGTACTTC.

In its sample, this clonotype was seen a few times. V usage is TRBV3-1 and J usage is TRBJ2-5; 8 bases map to TRBD2. Trimming removed 1 base from V and 7 bases from J; junction bases left unmatched: 2. CDR1 is LGHDT and CDR2 is YNNKEL in the germline V gene (reference sequence). There are 13 residues in the CDR3. CDR3: CASSQVGRGTQYF. As DNA, the CDR3 is TGTGCCAGCAGCCAAGTCGGGAGGGGGACCCAGTACTTC.

This clonotype was recorded a few times. The J gene is TRBJ2-3, the V gene TRBV20-1; the D gene is possibly TRBD1 (6 bases). The CDR3 runs to 15 residues. Germline CDR1 DFQATT, CDR2 SNEGSKA (reference sequence). V dropped 3 bases and J dropped 2 bases, with 15 bases sitting between them. CDR3 sequence: CSARSKGQTTDTQYF. CDR3 DNA sequence: TGCAGTGCTAGGTCGAAAGGACAGACCACAGATACGCAGTATTTT.

This clonotype occurred many times. The chain carries TRBV7-9 and TRBJ2-5; the D is unclear. Trimming removed 5 bases at V and 10 bases at J, with 14 bases between. Germline CDR1 is SEHNR and CDR2 is FQNEAQ (reference sequence). The CDR3 is 12 amino acids. CDR3 DNA sequence: TGTGCCAGCAGCCCATTGAATGGTGGCCAGTACTTC. It translates to CASSPLNGGQYF. Complete variable domain (other parts from reference TRBV7-9 and TRBJ2-5): DTGVSQNPRHKITKRGQNVTFRCDPISEHNRLYWYRQTLGQGPEFLTYFQNEAQLEKSRLLSDRFSAERPKGSFSTLEIQRTEQGDSAMYLCASSPLNGGQYFGPGTRLLVL.

This clonotype was seen ten or more times. The rearrangement joins TRBV4-1 to TRBJ2-7; D may be TRBD2 (6 bases). The germline gives CDR1 MGHRA, CDR2 YSYEKL. This CDR3 spans 14 amino acids. V was shortened by 0 bases and J by 7 bases, with 13 bases between the two germline ends. CDR3 nucleotide sequence: TGCGCCAGCAGCCAAGATCGCGGGACGAGGGAGCAGTACTTC. It translates to CASSQDRGTREQYF.

There are a few counts of this clonotype. The CDR3 is CASTTDSNQPQHF. DNA of the CDR3: TGTGCCAGCACCACGGATAGCAATCAGCCCCAGCATTTT. The chain recombines TRBV2 with TRBJ1-5; D unclear. V lost 7 bases, J lost 0 bases, and 7 bases lay in between. This CDR3 region has 13 residues. The V gene's germline CDR1 is SNHLY and CDR2 FYNNEI.

This clonotype was recorded at least ten times. This chain joins TRBV11-2 and TRBJ2-7; D might be TRBD1 (5 bases). The germline V gene has CDR1 SGHAT and CDR2 FQNNGV. The CDR3 runs to 16 residues. V was pared by 8 bases and J by 2 bases, with 22 bases between. The CDR3: CASRPGGQGKPYEQYF. CDR3 bases: TGTGCCAGCCGGCCAGGTGGGCAGGGAAAACCCTACGAGCAGTACTTC.

This clonotype occurred many times. The rearrangement links TRBV29-1 to TRBJ1-6, with 9 bases aligning to TRBD1. From germline, CDR1 is SQVTM and CDR2 ANQGSEA. The V gene end was trimmed by 4 bases and the J gene end by 8 bases; junction bases not matched to a gene: 3. The CDR3 contains 13 residues. CDR3 bases: TGCAGCGTTGGGACAGGGGTAGATTCACCCCTCCACTTT. Its protein is CSVGTGVDSPLHF.

This clonotype came up many times. The genes are TRBV24-1 and TRBJ2-1; a possible D gene is TRBD2 (5 bases). The CDR3 extends over 15 amino acids. The germline gives CDR1 KGHDR, CDR2 SFDVKD. The germline V and J ends were trimmed by 2 bases and 7 bases, with 14 bases remaining between them. In nucleotides, the CDR3 is TGTGCCACCAGTGATTCGAGGGAGCTGGGTAATGAGCAGTTCTTC. Amino acids: CATSDSRELGNEQFF.

This clonotype was counted only a few times. This rearrangement joins TRBV5-6 to TRBJ1-2; unclear D gene. Per the germline V gene, CDR1 is SGHDT and CDR2 is YYEEEE. This CDR3 comprises 15 residues. V lost 1 base and J lost 1, with 11 bases in between. CDR3 sequence reads: CASSLTRQLNYGYTF. CDR3 sequence (DNA): TGTGCCAGCAGCTTGACAAGACAACTTAACTATGGCTACACCTTC.

The CDR3 spells CASSSSGGAYNEQFF. In nucleotides, the CDR3 is TGTGCCAGCAGCTCTAGCGGGGGGGCCTACAATGAGCAGTTCTTC. The chain uses TRBV7-3 and TRBJ2-1; 12 bases are a match to TRBD2. This CDR3 comprises 15 residues. J was trimmed by 2 bases and V by 4 bases; bases with no gene match: 0. CDR1 SGHTA and CDR2 FQGTGA come from the germline V gene.